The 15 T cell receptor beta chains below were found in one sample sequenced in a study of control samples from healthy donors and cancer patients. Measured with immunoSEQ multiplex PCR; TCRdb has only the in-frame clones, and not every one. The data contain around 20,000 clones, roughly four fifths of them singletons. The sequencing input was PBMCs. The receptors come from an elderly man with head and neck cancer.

In DNA form, the CDR3 reads TGTGCCAGCAGCTTAGGGGGGGTGGACGTCGACACTGAAGCTTTCTTT. It translates to CASSLGGVDVDTEAFF. The chain recombines TRBV11-2 with TRBJ1-1, with D maybe TRBD1 (5 bases). CDR3 length: 16 residues. The germline V and J ends were trimmed by 1 base and 3 bases, with 15 bases remaining between them. CDR1 is SGHAT and CDR2 is FQNNGV in the germline V gene.

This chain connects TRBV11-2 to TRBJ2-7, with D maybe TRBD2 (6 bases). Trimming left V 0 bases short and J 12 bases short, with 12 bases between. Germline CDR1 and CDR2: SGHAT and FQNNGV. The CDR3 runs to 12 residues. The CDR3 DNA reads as TGTGCCAGCAGCTTAGAGGAGGGCTTGGGGTACTTC. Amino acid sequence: CASSLEEGLGYF. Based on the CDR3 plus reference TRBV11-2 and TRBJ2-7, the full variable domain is EAGVAQSPRYKIIEKRQSVAFWCNPISGHATLYWYQQILGQGPKLLIQFQNNGVVDDSQLPKDRFSAERLKGVDSTLKIQPAKLEDSAVYLCASSLEEGLGYFGPGTRLTVT.

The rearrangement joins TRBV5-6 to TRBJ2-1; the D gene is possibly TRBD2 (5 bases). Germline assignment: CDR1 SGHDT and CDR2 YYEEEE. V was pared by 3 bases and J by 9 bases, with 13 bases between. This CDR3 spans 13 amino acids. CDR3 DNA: TGTGCCAGCAGCTCCCTAGAGCGGACTGAGCAGTTCTTC. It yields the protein CASSSLERTEQFF.

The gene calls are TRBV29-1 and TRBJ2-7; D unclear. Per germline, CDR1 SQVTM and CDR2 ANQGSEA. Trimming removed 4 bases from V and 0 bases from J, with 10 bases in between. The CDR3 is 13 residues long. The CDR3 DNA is TGCAGCGTTGGAACACTTTCCTCCTACGAGCAGTACTTC. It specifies CSVGTLSSYEQYF.

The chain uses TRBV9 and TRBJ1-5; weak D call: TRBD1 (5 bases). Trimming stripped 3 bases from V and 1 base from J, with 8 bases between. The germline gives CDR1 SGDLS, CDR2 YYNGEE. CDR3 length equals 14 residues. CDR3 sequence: CASSATGSNQPQHF. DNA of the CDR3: TGTGCCAGCAGCGCCACAGGCAGCAATCAGCCCCAGCATTTT.

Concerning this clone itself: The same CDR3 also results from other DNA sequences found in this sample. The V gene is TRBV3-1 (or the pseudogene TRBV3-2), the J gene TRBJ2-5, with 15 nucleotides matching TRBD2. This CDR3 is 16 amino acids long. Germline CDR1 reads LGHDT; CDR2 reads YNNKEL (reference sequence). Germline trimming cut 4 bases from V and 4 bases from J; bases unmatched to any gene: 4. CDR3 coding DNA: TGTGCCAGCAGCCCCCGGACTAGCGGGAGGGGAGAGACCCAGTACTTC. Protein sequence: CASSPRTSGRGETQYF.

The CDR3 is CASSLFPGPGGSNEKLFF. CDR3 bases: TGTGCCAGCAGTTTATTCCCGGGGCCGGGAGGGTCTAATGAAAAACTGTTTTTT. The J gene is TRBJ1-4, the V gene TRBV27; the D gene is possibly TRBD1 (5 bases). The germline V gene has CDR1 MNHEY and CDR2 SMNVEV (reference sequence). Trimming pared 1 base from V and 3 bases from J, leaving 18 bases between. The CDR3 extends over 18 amino acids.

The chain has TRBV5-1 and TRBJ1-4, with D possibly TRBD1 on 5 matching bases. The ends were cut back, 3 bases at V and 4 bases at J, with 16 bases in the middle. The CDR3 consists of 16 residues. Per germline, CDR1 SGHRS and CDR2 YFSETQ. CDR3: CASSSDPQVLNEKLFF. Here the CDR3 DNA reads TGCGCCAGCAGCTCGGACCCACAGGTCCTTAATGAAAAACTGTTTTTT.

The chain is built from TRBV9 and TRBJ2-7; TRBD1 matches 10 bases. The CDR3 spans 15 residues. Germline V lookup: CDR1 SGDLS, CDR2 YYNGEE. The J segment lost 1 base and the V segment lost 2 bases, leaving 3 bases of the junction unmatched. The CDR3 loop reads CASSVPGQGSYEQYF. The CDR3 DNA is TGTGCCAGCAGCGTCCCGGGACAGGGGTCCTACGAGCAGTACTTC.

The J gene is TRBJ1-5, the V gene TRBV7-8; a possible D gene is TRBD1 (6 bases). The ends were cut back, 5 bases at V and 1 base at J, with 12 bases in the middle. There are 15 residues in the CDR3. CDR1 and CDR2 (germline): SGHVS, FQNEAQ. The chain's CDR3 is CASSLTGNSNQPQHF. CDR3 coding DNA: TGTGCCAGCAGCCTTACAGGGAACAGCAATCAGCCCCAGCATTTT.

For the CDR3, the DNA is TGTGCCAGCAGCTCGACAGGGAACAGGCAGCCCCAGCATTTT. Encoded protein: CASSSTGNRQPQHF. The chain uses TRBV11-2 and TRBJ1-5; TRBD1 matches 7 bases. The CDR3 sequence is 14 residues long. Germline V gene sequence: CDR1 SGHAT, CDR2 FQNNGV. V lost 4 bases, J lost 7 bases, and 7 bases stayed unmatched.

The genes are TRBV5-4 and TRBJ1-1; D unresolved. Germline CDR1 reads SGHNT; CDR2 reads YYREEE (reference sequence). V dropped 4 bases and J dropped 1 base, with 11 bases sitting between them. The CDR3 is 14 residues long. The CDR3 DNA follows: TGTGCCAGCAGCCAAGGCCCGACGAACACTGAAGCTTTCTTT. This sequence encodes CASSQGPTNTEAFF.

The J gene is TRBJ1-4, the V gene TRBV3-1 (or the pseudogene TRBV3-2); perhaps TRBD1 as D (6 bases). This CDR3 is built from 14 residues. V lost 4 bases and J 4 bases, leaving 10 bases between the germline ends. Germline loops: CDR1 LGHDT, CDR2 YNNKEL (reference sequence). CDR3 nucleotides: TGTGCCAGCAGCCGGGGACACCTTAATGAAAAACTGTTTTTT. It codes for CASSRGHLNEKLFF.

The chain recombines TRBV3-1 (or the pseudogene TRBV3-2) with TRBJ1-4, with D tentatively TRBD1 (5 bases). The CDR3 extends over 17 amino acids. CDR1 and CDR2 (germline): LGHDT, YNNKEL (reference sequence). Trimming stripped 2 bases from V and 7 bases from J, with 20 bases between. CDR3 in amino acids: CASSQWGGMGGGEKLFF. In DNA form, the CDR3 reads TGTGCCAGCAGCCAATGGGGGGGGATGGGAGGAGGTGAAAAACTGTTTTTT.

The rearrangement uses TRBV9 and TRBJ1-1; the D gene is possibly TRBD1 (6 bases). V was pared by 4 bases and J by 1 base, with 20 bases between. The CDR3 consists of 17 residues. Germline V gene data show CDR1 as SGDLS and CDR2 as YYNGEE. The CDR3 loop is CASSPPDSGQRNTEAFF. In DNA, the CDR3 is TGTGCCAGCAGCCCCCCGGACAGCGGGCAGCGGAACACTGAAGCTTTCTTT.